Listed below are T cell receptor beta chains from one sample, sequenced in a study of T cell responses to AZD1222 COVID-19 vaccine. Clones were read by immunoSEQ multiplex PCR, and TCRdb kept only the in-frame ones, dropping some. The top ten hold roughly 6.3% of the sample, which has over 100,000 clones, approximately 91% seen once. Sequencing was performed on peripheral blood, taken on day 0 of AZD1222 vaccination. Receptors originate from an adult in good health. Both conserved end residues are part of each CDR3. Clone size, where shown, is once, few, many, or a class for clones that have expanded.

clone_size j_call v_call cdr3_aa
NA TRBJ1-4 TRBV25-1 CATRGGVLGDEKLFF
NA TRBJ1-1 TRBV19 CASSWGAREAFF
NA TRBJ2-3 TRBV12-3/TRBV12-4 CASSHRGDTQYF
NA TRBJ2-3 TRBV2 CASATSGGARTDTQYF
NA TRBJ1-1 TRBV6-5 CASRRTWGTEAFF
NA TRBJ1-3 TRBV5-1 CASSGEGESSGNTIYF
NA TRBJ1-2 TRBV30 CAWSVRRGWGYTF
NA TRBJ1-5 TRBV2 CASGQGGQISNQPQHF
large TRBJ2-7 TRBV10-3 CAISGYSAWDEQYF
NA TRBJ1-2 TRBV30 CAWGGDSYGYTF
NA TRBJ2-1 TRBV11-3 CASSLDLGTGGHNEQFF
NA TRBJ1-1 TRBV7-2 CASVTQGPNTEAFF
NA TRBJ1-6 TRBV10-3 CAISVGSVGSPLHF
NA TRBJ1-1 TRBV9 CASSPIRGEAFF
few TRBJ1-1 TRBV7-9 CASSPTRTVNTEAFF
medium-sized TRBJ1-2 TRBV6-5 CAALKGNYGYTF
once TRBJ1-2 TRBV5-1 CASSDRPTGDYGYTF
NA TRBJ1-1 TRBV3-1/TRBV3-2 CASSRRGQNTEAFF
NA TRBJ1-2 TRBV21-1 CASSKLALGFYGYTF
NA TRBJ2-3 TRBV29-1 CSVLTDTQYF
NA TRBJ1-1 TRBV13 CASSPLGGAEAFF
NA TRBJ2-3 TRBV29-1 CSSRERGTDTQYF
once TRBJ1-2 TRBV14 CASSLPGQGGYGYTF
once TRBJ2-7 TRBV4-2 CASSQRGSSYEQYF
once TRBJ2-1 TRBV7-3 CASGSGTGYNEQFF
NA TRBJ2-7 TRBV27 CASSLSWDRAPYEQYF
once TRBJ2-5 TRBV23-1 CASSQSALVPEQEKETQYF
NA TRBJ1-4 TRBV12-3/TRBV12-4 CASKGGGEKLFF
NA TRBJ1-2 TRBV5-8 CASSVYEANYGYTF
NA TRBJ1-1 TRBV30 CAWARTATMNTEAFF
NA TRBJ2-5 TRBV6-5 CASGLAGETQYF
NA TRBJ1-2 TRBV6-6 CASMPGGGSNYGYTF
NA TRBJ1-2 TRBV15 CATTRDRDSGGYTF
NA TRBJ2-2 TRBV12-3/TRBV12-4 CASKGGELFF
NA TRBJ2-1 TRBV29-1 CSARSYNEQFF
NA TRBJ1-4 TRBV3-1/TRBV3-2 CASSQGQGREKLFF
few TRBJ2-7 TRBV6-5 CASSYRTGGSYEQYF
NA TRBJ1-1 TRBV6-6 CASSYPLTDLNTEAFF
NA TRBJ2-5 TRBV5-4 CASSHSGGEQETQYF
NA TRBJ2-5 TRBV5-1 CASSSTPQRGVGETQYF
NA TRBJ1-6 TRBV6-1 CASSGTESSYNSPLHF
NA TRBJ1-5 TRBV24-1 CAILRPQHF
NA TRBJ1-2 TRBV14 CASSRLGVDYGYTF
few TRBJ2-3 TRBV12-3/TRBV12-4 CASRTGNTQYF
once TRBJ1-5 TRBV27 CASSFSRGNQPQHF
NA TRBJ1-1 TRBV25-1 CASSEYGTEAFF
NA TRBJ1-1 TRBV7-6 CASSLVGPANGVTEAFF
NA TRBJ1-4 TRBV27 CASGLRDNEKLFF
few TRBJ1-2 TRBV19 CATGVSYGYTF
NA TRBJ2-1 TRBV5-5 CASSPVLWSYNEQFF
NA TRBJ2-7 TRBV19 CASSSTDRYEQYF
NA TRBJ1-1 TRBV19 CASSIRTGPEAFF
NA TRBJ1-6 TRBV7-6 CASTLGVLGSPLHF
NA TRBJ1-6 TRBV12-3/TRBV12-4 CASSEVGESPLHF
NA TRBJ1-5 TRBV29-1 CSVGQGSAQPQHF